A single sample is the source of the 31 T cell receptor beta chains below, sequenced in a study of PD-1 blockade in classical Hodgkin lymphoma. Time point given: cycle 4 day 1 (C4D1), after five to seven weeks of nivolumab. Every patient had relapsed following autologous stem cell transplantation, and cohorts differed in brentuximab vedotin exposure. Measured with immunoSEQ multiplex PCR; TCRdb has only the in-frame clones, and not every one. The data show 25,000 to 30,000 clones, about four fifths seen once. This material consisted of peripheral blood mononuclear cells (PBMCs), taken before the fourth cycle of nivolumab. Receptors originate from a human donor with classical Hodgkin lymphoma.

The CDR3 DNA follows: TGTGCCAGCTCATCAATAGGGGACACTGAAGCTTTCTTT. This gives the protein CASSSIGDTEAFF. This chain joins TRBV18 and TRBJ1-1; D possibly corresponds to TRBD1 (5 bases). Trimming took off 5 bases at V and 3 bases at J, with 10 bases between the two ends. The CDR3 totals 13 residues. Germline loops: CDR1 KGHSH, CDR2 LQKENI. Full variable domain (rest looked up from reference TRBV18 and TRBJ1-1): NAGVMQNPRHLVRRRGQEARLRCSPMKGHSHVYWYRQLPEEGLKFMVYLQKENIIDESGMPKERFSAEFPKEGPSILRIQQVVRGDSAAYFCASSSIGDTEAFFGQGTRLTVV.

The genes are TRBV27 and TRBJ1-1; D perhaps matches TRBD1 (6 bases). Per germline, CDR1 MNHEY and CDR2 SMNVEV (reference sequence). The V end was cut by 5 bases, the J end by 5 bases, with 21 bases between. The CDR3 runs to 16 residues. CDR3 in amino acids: CASSPRPGQVSTEAFF. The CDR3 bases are TGTGCCAGCAGTCCCAGACCGGGACAAGTATCGACTGAAGCTTTCTTT.

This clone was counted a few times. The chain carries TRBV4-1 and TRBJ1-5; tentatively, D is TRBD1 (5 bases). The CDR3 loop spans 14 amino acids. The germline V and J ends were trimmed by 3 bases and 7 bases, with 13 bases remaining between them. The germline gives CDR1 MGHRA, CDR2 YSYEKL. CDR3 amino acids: CASSHPQGSQPQHF. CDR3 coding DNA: TGCGCCAGCAGCCACCCTCAGGGCAGCCAGCCCCAGCATTTT.

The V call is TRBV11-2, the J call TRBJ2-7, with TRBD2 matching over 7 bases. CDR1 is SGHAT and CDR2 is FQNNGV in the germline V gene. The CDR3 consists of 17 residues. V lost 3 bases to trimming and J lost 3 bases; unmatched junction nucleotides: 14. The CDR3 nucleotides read TGTGCCAGCAGCTTTATGGGGAGGGGTGTGAAAGACTACGAGCAGTACTTC. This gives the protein CASSFMGRGVKDYEQYF.

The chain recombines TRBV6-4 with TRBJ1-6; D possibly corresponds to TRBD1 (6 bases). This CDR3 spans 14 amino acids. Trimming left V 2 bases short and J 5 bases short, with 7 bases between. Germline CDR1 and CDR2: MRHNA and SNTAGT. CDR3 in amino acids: CASSDGGDNSPLHF. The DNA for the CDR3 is TGTGCCAGCAGTGACGGGGGCGATAATTCACCCCTCCACTTT.

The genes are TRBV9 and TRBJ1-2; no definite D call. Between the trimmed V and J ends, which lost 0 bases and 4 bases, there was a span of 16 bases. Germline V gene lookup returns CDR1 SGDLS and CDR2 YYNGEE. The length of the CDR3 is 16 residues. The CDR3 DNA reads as TGTGCCAGCAGCGTAGAGTGGAGGGCTGGTATCTATGGCTACACCTTC. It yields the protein CASSVEWRAGIYGYTF. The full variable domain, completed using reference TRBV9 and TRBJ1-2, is DSGVTQTPKHLITATGQRVTLRCSPRSGDLSVYWYQQSLDQGLQFLIQYYNGEERAKGNILERFSAQQFPDLHSELNLSSLELGDSALYFCASSVEWRAGIYGYTFGSGTRLTVV.

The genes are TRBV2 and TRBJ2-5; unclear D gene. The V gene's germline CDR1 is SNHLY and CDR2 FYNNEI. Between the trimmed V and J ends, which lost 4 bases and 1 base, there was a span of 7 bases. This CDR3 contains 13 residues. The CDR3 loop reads CASSARLQETQYF. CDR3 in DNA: TGTGCCAGCAGTGCCAGACTCCAAGAGACCCAGTACTTC.

In nucleotides, the CDR3 is TGCGCCAGCGCCGGTGGCGGGGTAGATGGTTATGGCTACACCTTC. Its protein product is CASAGGGVDGYGYTF. The genes are TRBV5-1 and TRBJ1-2; D is unclear. Trimming took 7 bases from V and 5 from J, leaving 21 bases between them. The CDR3 contains 15 residues. Germline CDR1 and CDR2: SGHRS and YFSETQ.

CDR3 residues: CASSLTPDGVGEQFF. The CDR3 DNA reads as TGCGCCAGCAGCCTAACCCCTGACGGAGTGGGGGAGCAGTTCTTC. The chain employs TRBV4-3 and TRBJ2-1; D is unclear. With 4 bases removed from V and 10 bases from J, the gap between germline ends came to 20 bases. CDR3 length equals 15 residues. Germline V lookup: CDR1 LGHNA, CDR2 YSLEER.

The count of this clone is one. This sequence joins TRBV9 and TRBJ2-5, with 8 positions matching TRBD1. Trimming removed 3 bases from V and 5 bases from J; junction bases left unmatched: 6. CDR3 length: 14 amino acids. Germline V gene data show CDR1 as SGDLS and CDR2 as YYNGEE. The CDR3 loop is CASSAGTGGETQYF. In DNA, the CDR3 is TGTGCCAGCAGCGCTGGGACAGGAGGGGAGACCCAGTACTTC.

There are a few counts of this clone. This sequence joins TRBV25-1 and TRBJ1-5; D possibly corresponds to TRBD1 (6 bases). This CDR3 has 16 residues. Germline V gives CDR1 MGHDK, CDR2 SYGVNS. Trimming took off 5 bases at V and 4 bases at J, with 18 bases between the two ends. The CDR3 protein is CASSREKTGGNQPQHF. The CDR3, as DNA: TGTGCCAGCAGTAGGGAGAAGACAGGTGGGAATCAGCCCCAGCATTTT.

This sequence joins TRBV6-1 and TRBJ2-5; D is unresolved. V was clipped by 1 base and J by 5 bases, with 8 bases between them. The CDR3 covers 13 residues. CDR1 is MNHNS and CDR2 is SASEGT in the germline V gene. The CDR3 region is CASSEGYRETQYF. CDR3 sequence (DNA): TGTGCCAGCAGTGAAGGGTATAGGGAGACCCAGTACTTC.

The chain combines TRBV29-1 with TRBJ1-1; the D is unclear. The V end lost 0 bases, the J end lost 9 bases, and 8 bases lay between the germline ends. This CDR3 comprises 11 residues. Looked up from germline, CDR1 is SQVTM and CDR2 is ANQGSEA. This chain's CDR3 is CSVEDLAKAFF. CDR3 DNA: TGCAGCGTTGAAGATCTCGCCAAAGCTTTCTTT.

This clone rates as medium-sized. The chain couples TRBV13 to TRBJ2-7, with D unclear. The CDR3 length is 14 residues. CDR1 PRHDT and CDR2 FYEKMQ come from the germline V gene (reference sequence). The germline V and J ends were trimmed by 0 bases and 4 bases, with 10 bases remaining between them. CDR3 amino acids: CASSLGSKAYEQYF. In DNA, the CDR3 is TGTGCCAGCAGCTTAGGTTCTAAGGCTTACGAGCAGTACTTC.

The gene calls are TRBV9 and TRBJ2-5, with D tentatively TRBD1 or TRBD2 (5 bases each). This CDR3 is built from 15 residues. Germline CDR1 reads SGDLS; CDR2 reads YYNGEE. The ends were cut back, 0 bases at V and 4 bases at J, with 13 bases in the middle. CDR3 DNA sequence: TGTGCCAGCAGCGTAGAGAGGGGTCCCCCAGAGACCCAGTACTTC. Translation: CASSVERGPPETQYF. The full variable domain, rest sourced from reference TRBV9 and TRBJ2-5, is DSGVTQTPKHLITATGQRVTLRCSPRSGDLSVYWYQQSLDQGLQFLIQYYNGEERAKGNILERFSAQQFPDLHSELNLSSLELGDSALYFCASSVERGPPETQYFGPGTRLLVL.

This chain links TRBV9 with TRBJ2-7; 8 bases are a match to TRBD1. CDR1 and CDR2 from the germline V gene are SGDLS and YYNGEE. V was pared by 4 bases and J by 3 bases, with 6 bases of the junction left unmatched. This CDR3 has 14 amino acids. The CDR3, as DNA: TGTGCCAGCAGCTCCCGGACAGGGCTCTACGAGCAGTACTTC. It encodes CASSSRTGLYEQYF.

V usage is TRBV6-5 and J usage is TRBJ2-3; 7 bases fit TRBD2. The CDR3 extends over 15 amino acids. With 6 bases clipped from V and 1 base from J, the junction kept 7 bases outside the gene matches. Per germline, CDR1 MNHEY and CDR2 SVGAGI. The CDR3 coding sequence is TGTGCCAGCAGCTTCCAGCGGGGACGCACAGATACGCAGTATTTT. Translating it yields CASSFQRGRTDTQYF.

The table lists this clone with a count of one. CDR3 sequence reads: CASSLIFSGGANEQFF. The CDR3 bases are TGTGCCAGCAGCTTAATTTTTAGCGGGGGGGCCAATGAGCAGTTCTTC. This chain connects TRBV7-3 to TRBJ2-1, with 11 nucleotides matching TRBD2. V gave up 1 base and J gave up 6 bases; unmatched junction bases: 5. This CDR3 has 16 amino acids. CDR1 is SGHTA, CDR2 FQGTGA, per germline.

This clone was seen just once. As DNA, the CDR3 is TGTGCCAGCAGCACCTCCGGGGGCAATGAGCAGTTCTTC. It specifies CASSTSGGNEQFF. The V and J genes are TRBV7-6 and TRBJ2-1, with D perhaps TRBD2 (6 bases). V shed 5 bases and J shed 6 bases, with 11 bases lying between them. CDR3 length: 13 amino acids. Germline-derived CDR1 and CDR2 are SGHVS and FNYEAQ. Based on the CDR3 plus reference TRBV7-6 and TRBJ2-1, the full variable domain is GAGVSQSPRYKVTKRGQDVALRCDPISGHVSLYWYRQALGQGPEFLTYFNYEAQQDKSGLPNDRFSAERPEGSISTLTIQRTEQRDSAMYRCASSTSGGNEQFFGPGTRLTVL.

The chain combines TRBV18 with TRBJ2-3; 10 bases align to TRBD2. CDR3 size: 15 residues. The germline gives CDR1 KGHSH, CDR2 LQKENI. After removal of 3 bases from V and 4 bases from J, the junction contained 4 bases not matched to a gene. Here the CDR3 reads CASSPASGGSDTQYF. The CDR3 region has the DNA TGTGCCAGCTCACCGGCTAGCGGGGGATCAGATACGCAGTATTTT.

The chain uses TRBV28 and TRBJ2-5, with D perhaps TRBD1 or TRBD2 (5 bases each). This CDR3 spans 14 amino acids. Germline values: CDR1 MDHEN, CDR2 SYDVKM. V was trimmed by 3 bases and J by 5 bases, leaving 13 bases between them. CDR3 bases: TGTGCCAGCAGTTTGAGGGGCCCCAGGGAGACCCAGTACTTC. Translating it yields CASSLRGPRETQYF. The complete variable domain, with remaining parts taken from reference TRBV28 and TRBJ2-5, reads DVKVTQSSRYLVKRTGEKVFLECVQDMDHENMFWYRQDPGLGLRLIYFSYDVKMKEKGDIPEGYSVSREKKERFSLILESASTNQTSMYLCASSLRGPRETQYFGPGTRLLVL.

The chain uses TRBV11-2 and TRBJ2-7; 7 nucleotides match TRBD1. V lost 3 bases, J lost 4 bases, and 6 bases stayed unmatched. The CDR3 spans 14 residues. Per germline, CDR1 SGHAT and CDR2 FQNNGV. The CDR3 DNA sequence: TGTGCCAGCAGCTTGGGAACAGGGGCGTACGAGCAGTACTTC. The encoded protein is CASSLGTGAYEQYF.

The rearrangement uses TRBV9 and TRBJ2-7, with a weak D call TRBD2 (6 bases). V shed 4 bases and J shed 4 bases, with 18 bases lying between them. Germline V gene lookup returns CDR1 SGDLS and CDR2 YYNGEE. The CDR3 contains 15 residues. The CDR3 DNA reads TGTGCCAGCAGCCCGGCGGGGAGAGACCCATACGAGCAGTACTTC. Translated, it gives CASSPAGRDPYEQYF.

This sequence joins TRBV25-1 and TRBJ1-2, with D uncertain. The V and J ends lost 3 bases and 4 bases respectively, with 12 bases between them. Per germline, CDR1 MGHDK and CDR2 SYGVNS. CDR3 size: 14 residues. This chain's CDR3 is CASSENPDVYGYTF. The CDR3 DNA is TGTGCCAGCAGTGAGAACCCGGACGTCTATGGCTACACCTTC.

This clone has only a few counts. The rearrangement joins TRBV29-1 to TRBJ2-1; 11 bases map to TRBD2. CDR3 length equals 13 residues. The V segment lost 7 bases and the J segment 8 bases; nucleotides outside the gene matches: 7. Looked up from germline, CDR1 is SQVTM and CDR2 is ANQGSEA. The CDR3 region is CSAKVTSGDEQFF. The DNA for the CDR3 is TGCAGCGCGAAGGTGACTAGCGGGGATGAGCAGTTCTTC.

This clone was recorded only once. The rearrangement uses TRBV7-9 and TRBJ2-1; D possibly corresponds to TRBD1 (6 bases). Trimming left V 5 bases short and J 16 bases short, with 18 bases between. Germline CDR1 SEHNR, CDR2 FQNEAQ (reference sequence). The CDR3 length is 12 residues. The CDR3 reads CASSRLDGGHFF. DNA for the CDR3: TGTGCCAGCAGCCGGTTGGATGGGGGCCATTTCTTC.

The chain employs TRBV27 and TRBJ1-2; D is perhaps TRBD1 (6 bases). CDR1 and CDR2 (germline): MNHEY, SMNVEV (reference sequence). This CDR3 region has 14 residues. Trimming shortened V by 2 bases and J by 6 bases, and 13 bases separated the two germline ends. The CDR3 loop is CASSLIQGGDGYTF. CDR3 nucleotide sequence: TGTGCCAGCAGTTTAATACAGGGCGGGGATGGCTACACCTTC.

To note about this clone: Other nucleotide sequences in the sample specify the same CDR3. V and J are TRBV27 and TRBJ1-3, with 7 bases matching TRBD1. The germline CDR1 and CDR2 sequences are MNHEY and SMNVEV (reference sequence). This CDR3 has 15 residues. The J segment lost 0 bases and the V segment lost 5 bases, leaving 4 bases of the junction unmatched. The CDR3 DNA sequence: TGTGCCAGCAGTCCTGGGACAGCCTCTGGAAACACCATATATTTT. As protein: CASSPGTASGNTIYF.

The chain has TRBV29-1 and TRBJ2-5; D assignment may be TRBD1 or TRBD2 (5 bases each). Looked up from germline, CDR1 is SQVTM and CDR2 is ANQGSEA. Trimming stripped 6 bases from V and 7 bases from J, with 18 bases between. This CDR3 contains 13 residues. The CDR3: CSVSGTSEGTQYF. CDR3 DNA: TGCAGCGTATCCGGGACGTCAGAGGGGACCCAGTACTTC. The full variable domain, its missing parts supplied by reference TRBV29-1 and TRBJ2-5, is SAVISQKPSRDICQRGTSLTIQCQVDSQVTMMFWYRQQPGQSLTLIATANQGSEATYESGFVIDKFPISRPNLTFSTLTVSNMSPEDSSIYLCSVSGTSEGTQYFGPGTRLLVL.

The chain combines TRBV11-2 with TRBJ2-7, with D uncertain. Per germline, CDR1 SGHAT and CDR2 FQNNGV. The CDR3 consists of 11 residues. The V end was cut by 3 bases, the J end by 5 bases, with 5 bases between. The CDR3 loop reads CASSFSNEQYF. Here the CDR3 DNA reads TGTGCCAGCAGCTTTTCCAACGAGCAGTACTTC.

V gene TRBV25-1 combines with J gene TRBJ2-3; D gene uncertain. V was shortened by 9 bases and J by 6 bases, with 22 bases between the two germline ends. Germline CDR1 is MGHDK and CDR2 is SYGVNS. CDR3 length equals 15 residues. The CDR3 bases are TGTGCCAGTGTTCCAGCGACCCACCTGGGGGATACGCAGTATTTT. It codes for CASVPATHLGDTQYF.